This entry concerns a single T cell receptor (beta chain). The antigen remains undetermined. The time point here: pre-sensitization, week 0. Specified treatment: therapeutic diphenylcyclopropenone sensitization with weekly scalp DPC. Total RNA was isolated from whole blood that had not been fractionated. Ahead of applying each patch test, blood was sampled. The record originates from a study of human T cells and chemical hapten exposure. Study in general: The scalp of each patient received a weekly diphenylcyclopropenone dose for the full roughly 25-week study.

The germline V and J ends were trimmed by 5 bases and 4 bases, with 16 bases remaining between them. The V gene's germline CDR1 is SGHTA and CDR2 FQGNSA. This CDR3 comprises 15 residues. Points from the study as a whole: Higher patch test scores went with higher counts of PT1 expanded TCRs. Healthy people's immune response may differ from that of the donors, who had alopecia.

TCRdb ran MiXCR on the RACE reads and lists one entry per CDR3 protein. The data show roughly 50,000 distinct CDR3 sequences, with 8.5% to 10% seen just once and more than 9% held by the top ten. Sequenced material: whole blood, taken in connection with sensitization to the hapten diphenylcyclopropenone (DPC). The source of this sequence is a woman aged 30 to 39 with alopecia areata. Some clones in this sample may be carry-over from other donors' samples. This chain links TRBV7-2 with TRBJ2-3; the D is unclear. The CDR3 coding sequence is TGTGCCAGCAGCCCCGGAAGGGTGCGACCAGATACGCAGTATTTT. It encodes CASSPGRVRPDTQYF.